This TCR beta chain is from a study of blood T cell repertoires in COVID-19. Study background: The study drew acute and convalescent COVID-19 samples from the United States, Italy and Spain. T cells, B-cell-depleted T cells, or PBMCs provided the cDNA or gDNA that served as material.

The germline CDR1 and CDR2 sequences are SGHRS and YFSETQ. The V and J ends lost 0 bases and 1 base, in that order; junction bases with no gene match: 4. The CDR3 has 15 residues. Some clones are missing from TCRdb's copy, which holds only in-frame ones; the method was immunoSEQ multiplex PCR. The repertoire holds roughly 91,000 clones, with roughly 78% as singletons. This sequence originates from a woman of 80 years or more with acute or convalescent COVID-19. The rearrangement uses TRBV5-1 and TRBJ2-7; 7 nucleotides line up with TRBD2. Sequencing was carried out using peripheral blood. The CDR3 protein is CASSLDPSGSYEQYF. In DNA form, the CDR3 reads TGCGCCAGCAGCTTGGATCCTAGCGGATCCTACGAGCAGTACTTC. Drawing the rest from reference TRBV5-1 and TRBJ2-7, the complete variable domain is KAGVTQTPRYLIKTRGQQVTLSCSPISGHRSVSWYQQTPGQGLQFLFEYFSETQRNKGNFPGRFSGRQFSNSRSEMNVSTLELGDSALYLCASSLDPSGSYEQYFGPGTRLTVT.